These T cell receptor beta chains were read from a single sample in a study of cytomegalovirus exposure and HLA in healthy donors. Profiled with immunoSEQ multiplex PCR; TCRdb holds only in-frame clones, not every one. The sample consists of over 150,000 clones, approximately 75% of them appearing once. Material: PBMCs. These receptors were taken from a young woman in good health and CMV-seronegative. Each CDR3 is given with its conserved first and last residue. Each record gives: D gene, V gene, J gene, clone size, CDR3 DNA, CDR3 protein. The D gene is left open where the match is weak. Not all rows give a size; the values are once, few, many and, for expanded clones, a class.

TRBD1	TRBV7-3	TRBJ2-5	-	TGTGCCAGCAGTACCACAGGGGTTTTAGGCGAGACCCAGTACTTC	CASSTTGVLGETQYF
TRBD1	TRBV28	TRBJ1-5	-	TGTGCCAGCAACCTCCGGGACAGGAATCAGCCCCAGCATTTT	CASNLRDRNQPQHF
-	TRBV12-2	TRBJ2-3	-	TGTGCAAGTCGCTTAGGCGCGGGCACAGATACGCAGTATTTT	CASRLGAGTDTQYF
-	TRBV14	TRBJ1-6	-	TGTGCCAGCAGCCAGGAGACAGTCGCGGCACTCCGCCGTTCACCCCTCCACTTT	CASSQETVAALRRSPLHF
TRBD1	TRBV2	TRBJ1-2	-	TGTGCCAGCAGTGAATCTTTCCCGGACAGGGGTCCGAATGGCTACACCTTC	CASSESFPDRGPNGYTF
-	TRBV7-3	TRBJ1-1	-	TGTGCCAGCAGCTTAATGGGGGGGAGTAGCACTGGAGCTTTCTTT	CASSLMGGSSTGAFF
TRBD2	TRBV2	TRBJ2-7	few	TGTGCCAGCAGTGTTACTAGCGGATCTTCCTACGAGCAGTACTTC	CASSVTSGSSYEQYF
-	TRBV5-1	TRBJ1-1	few	TGCGCCAGCAGCTTGGCTTCGGGGTCTGAAGCTTTCTTT	CASSLASGSEAFF
TRBD1	TRBV7-9	TRBJ2-7	-	TGTGCCAGCAGTCCACAGGGGACGGTCTCCTACGAGCAGTACTTC	CASSPQGTVSYEQYF
TRBD2	TRBV4-1	TRBJ2-7	-	TGCGCCAGCAGCCAAGGACTAGCTGCGTCCTACGAGCAGTACTTC	CASSQGLAASYEQYF
TRBD1	TRBV11-3	TRBJ1-1	once	TGTGCCAGCAGCGGACAGGGGGGGGACACTGAAGCTTTCTTT	CASSGQGGDTEAFF
TRBD2	TRBV5-1	TRBJ2-7	-	TGCGCCAGCAGCGTAAGCCGGGGGGACTTCGTCTACGAGCAGTACTTC	CASSVSRGDFVYEQYF
-	TRBV10-2	TRBJ2-7	-	TGCGCCGCCTCCGCCGGGTTCTACGAGCAGTACTTC	CAASAGFYEQYF
-	TRBV5-6	TRBJ2-2	few	TGTGCCAGCACCAGAGGTACTACCGGGGAGCTGTTTTTT	CASTRGTTGELFF
-	TRBV15	TRBJ2-7	-	TGTGCCACCAGCCCGAGCCCTGGCTACGAGCAGTACTTC	CATSPSPGYEQYF
-	TRBV12-2	TRBJ2-7	few	TGTGCAAGTCGCCCGCGGGTAGTTGCTATCTACGAGCAGTACTTC	CASRPRVVAIYEQYF
TRBD1	TRBV27	TRBJ2-2	-	TGTGCCAGCGGCCGGGACAGGGGGTCCGGGGAGCTGTTTTTT	CASGRDRGSGELFF
-	TRBV9	TRBJ1-4	few	TGTGCCAGCAGCAACTCCCCAGGACACCAGGAGTATGAAAAACTGTTTTTT	CASSNSPGHQEYEKLFF
TRBD1	TRBV5-1	TRBJ2-5	-	TGCGCCAGCAGCAAAGGACAGGGCCAAGAGACCCAGTACTTC	CASSKGQGQETQYF
TRBD1	TRBV4-1	TRBJ2-7	-	TGCGCCAGCAGCCAATCCCTTTCCGGGACAGATCTTTCCTACGAGCAGTACTTC	CASSQSLSGTDLSYEQYF
TRBD1	TRBV7-9	TRBJ2-2	once	TGTGCCAGCAGCTTACAGGGGGCAGGGGCCGGGGAGCTGTTTTTT	CASSLQGAGAGELFF
-	TRBV2	TRBJ1-5	-	TGTGCCAGCAGTGGCGTCAGGGTCTATCAGCCCCAGCATTTT	CASSGVRVYQPQHF
TRBD1	TRBV28	TRBJ1-3	-	TGTGCCAGCAGTTTACGGACAGGTGGAAACACCATATATTTT	CASSLRTGGNTIYF
TRBD2	TRBV7-9	TRBJ2-1	once	TGTGCCAGCAGCTTAGCGGGGACTAGCGGGAGTATAAATGAGCAGTTCTTC	CASSLAGTSGSINEQFF
-	TRBV27	TRBJ1-4	-	TGTGCCAGCAGTCCCCGATGGCAGGCAACTAATGAAAAACTGTTTTTT	CASSPRWQATNEKLFF
TRBD1	TRBV7-6	TRBJ1-6	-	TGTGCCAGCAGCCGGAACCCCGGGACAGGGGGCGAAAATTCACCCCTCCACTTT	CASSRNPGTGGENSPLHF